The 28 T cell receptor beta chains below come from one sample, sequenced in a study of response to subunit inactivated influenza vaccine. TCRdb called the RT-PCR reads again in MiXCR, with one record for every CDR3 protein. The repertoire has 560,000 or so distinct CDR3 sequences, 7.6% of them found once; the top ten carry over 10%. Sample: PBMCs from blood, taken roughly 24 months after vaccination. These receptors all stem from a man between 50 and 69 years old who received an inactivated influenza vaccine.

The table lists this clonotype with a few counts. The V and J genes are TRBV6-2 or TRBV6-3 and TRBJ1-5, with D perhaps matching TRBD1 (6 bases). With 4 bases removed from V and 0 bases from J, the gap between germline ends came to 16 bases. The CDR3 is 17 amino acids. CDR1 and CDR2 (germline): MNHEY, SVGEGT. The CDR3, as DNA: TGTGCCAGCAGTTCCAGAATAGGACAGATTAGCAATCAGCCCCAGCATTTT. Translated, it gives CASSSRIGQISNQPQHF.

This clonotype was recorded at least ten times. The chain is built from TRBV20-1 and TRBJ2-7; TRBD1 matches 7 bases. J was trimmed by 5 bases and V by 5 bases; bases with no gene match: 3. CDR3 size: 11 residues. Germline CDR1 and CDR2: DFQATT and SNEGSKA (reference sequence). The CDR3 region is CSAGDRNEQYF. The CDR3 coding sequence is TGCAGTGCTGGGGACAGAAACGAGCAGTACTTC.

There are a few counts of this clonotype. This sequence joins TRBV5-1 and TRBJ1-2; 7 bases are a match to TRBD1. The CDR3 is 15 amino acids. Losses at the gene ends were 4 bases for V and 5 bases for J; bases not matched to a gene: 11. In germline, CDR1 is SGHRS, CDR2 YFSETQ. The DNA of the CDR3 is TGCGCCAGCAGCCCCGAGGGGGACAGCAGATATGGCTACACCTTC. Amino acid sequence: CASSPEGDSRYGYTF.

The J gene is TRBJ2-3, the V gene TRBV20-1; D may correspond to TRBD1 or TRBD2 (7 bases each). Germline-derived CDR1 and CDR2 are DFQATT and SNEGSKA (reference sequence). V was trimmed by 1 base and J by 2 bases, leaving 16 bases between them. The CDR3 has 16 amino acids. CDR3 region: CSARGGRDSTTDTQYF. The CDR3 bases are TGCAGTGCTAGAGGGGGGAGGGACAGCACCACAGATACGCAGTATTTT.

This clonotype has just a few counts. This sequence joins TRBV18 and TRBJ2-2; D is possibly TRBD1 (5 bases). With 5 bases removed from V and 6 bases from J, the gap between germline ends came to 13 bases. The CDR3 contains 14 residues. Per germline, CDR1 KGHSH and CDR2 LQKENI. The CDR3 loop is CASSTKTEPGELFF. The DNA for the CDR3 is TGTGCCAGCTCAACGAAGACAGAACCCGGGGAGCTGTTTTTT.

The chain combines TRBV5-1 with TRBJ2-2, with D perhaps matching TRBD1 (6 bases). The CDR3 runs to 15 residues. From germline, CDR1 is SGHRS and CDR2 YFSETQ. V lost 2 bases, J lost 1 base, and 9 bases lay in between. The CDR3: CASSFLTGNTGELFF. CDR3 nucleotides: TGCGCCAGCAGCTTTTTGACAGGGAACACCGGGGAGCTGTTTTTT.

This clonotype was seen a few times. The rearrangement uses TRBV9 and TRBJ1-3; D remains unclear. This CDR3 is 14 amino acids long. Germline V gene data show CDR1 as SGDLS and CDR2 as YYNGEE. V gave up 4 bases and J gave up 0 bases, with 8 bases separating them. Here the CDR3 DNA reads TGTGCCAGCAGCTTCGGGAGCTCTGGAAACACCATATATTTT. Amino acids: CASSFGSSGNTIYF. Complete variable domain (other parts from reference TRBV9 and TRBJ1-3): DSGVTQTPKHLITATGQRVTLRCSPRSGDLSVYWYQQSLDQGLQFLIQYYNGEERAKGNILERFSAQQFPDLHSELNLSSLELGDSALYFCASSFGSSGNTIYFGEGSWLTVV.

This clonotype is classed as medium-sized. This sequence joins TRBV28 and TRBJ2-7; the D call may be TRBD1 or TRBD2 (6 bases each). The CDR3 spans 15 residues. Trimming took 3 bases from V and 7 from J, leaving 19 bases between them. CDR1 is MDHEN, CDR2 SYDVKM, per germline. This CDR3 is CASSFRLGGPREQYF. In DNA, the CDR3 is TGTGCCAGCAGTTTTAGGTTGGGGGGCCCGAGGGAGCAGTACTTC.

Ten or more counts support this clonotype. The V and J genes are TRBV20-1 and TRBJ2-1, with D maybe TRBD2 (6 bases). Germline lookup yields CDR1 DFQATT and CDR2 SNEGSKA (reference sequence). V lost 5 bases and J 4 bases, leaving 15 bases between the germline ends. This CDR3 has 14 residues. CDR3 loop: CSASSGGAYNEQFF. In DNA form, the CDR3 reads TGCAGTGCTTCCAGCGGCGGGGCATACAATGAGCAGTTCTTC.

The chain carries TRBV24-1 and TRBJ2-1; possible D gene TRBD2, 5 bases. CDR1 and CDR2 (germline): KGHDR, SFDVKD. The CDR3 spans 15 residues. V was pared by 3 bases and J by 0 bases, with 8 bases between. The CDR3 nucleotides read TGTGCCACCAGTGATAGCGGAAACTCCTACAATGAGCAGTTCTTC. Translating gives CATSDSGNSYNEQFF.

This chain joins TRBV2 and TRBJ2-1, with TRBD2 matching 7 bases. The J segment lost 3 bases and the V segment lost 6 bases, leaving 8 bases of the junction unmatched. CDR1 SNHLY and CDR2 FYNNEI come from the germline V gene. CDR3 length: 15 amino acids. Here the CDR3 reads CASRRLADRYNEQFF. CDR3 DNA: TGTGCCAGCAGGCGTCTAGCGGACCGCTACAATGAGCAGTTCTTC.

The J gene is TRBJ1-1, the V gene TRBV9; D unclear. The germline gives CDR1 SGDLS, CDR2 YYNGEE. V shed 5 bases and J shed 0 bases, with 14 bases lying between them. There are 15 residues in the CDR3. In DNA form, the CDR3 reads TGTGCCAGCAGTCCCGGGGTCGCCCTGAACACTGAAGCTTTCTTT. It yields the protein CASSPGVALNTEAFF.

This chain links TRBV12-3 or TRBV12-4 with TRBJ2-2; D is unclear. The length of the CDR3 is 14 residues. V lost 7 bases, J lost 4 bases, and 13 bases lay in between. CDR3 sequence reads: CASITGLSTGELFF. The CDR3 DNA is TGTGCCAGCATCACCGGGCTTAGCACCGGGGAGCTGTTTTTT.

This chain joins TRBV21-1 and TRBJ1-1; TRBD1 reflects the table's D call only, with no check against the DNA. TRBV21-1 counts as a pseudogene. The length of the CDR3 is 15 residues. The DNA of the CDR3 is TGTGCCAGCAGCAAAGGGGGGGGGGAGAACACTGAAGCTTTCTTT. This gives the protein CASSKGGGENTEAFF.

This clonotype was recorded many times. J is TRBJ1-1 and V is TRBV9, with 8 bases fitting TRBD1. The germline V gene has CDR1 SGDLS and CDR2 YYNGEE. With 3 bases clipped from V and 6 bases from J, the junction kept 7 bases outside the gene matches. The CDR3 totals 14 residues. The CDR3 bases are TGTGCCAGCAGCGGACCACAGGGGGGGGCTGAAGCTTTCTTT. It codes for CASSGPQGGAEAFF.

This CDR3 is CASSYSSSGYSYNEQFF. The CDR3 coding sequence is TGTGCCAGCAGTTACTCGTCTAGCGGGTACTCCTACAATGAGCAGTTCTTC. V is TRBV6-5 and J is TRBJ2-1; 8 bases map to TRBD2. V lost 0 bases and J lost 0; bases outside the gene matches: 4. The CDR3 runs 17 residues. Germline values: CDR1 MNHEY, CDR2 SVGAGI.

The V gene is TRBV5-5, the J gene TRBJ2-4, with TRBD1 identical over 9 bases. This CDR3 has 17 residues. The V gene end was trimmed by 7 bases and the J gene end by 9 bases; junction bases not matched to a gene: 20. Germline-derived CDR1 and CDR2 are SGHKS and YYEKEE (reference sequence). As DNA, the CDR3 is TGTGCCAGCGGCCCCGGGACAGGGTTTCGCCTGGGAAGCATTCAGTACTTC. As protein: CASGPGTGFRLGSIQYF.

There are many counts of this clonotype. The DNA of the CDR3 is TGTGCCAGCAGCCAAGTGGCCCGGACAGGGAGAAGCGAGCAGTACTTC. The encoded protein is CASSQVARTGRSEQYF. J is TRBJ2-7 and V is TRBV4-2; TRBD1 aligns across 8 bases. This CDR3 region has 16 residues. The trim removed 1 base at V and 6 bases at J, leaving 11 bases unmatched. Germline CDR1 LGHNA, CDR2 YNFKEQ.

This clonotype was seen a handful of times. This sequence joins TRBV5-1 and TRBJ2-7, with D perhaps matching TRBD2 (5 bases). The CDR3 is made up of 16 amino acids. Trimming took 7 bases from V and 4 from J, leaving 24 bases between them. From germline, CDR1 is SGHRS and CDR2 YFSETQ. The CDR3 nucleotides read TGCGCCAGCGCCCGCTCCGGGCTAGCAGAACTATACGAGCAGTACTTC. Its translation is CASARSGLAELYEQYF.

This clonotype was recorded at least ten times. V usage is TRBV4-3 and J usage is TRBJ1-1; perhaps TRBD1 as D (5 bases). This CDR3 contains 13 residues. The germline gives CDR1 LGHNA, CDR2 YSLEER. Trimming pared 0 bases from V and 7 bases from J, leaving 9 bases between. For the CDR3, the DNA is TGCGCCAGCAGCCAAGATAGCCAGGGTGAAGCTTTCTTT. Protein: CASSQDSQGEAFF.

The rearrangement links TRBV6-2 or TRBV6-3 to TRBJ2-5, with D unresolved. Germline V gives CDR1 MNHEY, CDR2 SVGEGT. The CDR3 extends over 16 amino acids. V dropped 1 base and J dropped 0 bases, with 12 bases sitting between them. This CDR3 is CASSYWGNPYQETQYF. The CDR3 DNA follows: TGTGCCAGCAGTTACTGGGGAAACCCCTACCAAGAGACCCAGTACTTC.

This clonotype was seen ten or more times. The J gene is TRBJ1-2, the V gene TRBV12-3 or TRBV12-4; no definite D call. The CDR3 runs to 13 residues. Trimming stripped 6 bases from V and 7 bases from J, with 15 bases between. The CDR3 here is CASRPDGVRGYTF. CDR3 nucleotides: TGTGCCAGCAGACCGGACGGGGTTCGTGGCTACACCTTC.

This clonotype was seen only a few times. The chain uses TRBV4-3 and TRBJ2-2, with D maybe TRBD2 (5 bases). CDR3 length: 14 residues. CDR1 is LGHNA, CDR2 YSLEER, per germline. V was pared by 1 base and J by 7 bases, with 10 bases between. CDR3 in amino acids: CASSQAGSYGELFF. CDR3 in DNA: TGCGCCAGCAGCCAAGCGGGGTCCTACGGGGAGCTGTTTTTT.

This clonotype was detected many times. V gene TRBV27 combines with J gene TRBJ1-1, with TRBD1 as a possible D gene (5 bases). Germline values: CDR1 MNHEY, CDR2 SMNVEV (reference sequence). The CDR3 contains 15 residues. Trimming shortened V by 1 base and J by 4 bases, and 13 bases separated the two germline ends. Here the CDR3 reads CASSLWAGKTTEAFF. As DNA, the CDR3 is TGTGCCAGCAGTTTATGGGCAGGGAAGACCACTGAAGCTTTCTTT.

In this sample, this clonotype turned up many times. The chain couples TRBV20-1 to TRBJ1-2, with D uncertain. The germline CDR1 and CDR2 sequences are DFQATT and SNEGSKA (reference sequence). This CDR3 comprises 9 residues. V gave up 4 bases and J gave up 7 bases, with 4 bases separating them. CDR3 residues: CSAMAGYTF. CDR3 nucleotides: TGCAGTGCTATGGCTGGCTACACCTTC.

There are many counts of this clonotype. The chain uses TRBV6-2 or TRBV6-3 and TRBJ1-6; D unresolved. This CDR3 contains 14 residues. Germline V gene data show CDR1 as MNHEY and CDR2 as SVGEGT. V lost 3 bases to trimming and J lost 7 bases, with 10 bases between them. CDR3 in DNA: TGTGCCAGCAGTTATACCGGGCAGAATTCACCCCTCCACTTT. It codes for CASSYTGQNSPLHF.

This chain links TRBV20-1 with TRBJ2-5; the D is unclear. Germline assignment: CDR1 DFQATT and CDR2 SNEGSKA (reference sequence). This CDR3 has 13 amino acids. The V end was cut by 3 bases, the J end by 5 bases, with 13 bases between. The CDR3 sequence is CSARPVTQETQYF. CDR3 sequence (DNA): TGCAGTGCTAGGCCCGTTACGCAGGAGACCCAGTACTTC.

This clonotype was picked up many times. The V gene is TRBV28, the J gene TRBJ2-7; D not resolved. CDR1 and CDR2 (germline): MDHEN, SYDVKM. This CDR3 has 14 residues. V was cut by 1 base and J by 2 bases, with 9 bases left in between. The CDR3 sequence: CASSLFGEPYEQYF. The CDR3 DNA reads TGTGCCAGCAGTTTATTTGGGGAACCCTACGAGCAGTACTTC.